This T cell receptor (beta chain) was captured by sequencing in a study of blood T cell repertoires in COVID-19. TCRdb's copy holds only in-frame clones and misses some; the assay was immunoSEQ multiplex PCR. The profile shows 110,000 to 150,000 clones, approximately 90% of them singletons. V was pared by 5 bases and J by 0 bases, with 7 bases between. Per germline, CDR1 SGHVS and CDR2 FNYEAQ. This CDR3 is 14 amino acids long. The sequence was obtained from a man between 60 and 75 years old with active or convalescent COVID-19. What was sequenced was peripheral blood. The V gene is TRBV7-6, the J gene TRBJ1-4; no reliable D call. CDR3 sequence (DNA): TGTGCCAGCAGCCACCAGGCAACTAATGAAAAACTGTTTTTT. Amino acid sequence: CASSHQATNEKLFF.